The present entry profiles one TCR beta chain with its context. This sample also contains other DNA sequences that code for the same CDR3. The entry originates in a study of blood T cell repertoires in COVID-19. Background on the study: Samples representing acute and convalescent COVID-19 were sourced from the United States, Italy and Spain. PBMCs, B-cell-depleted T cells, or T cells were the source of the cDNA or gDNA that made up the material.

J lost 6 bases, V lost 6 bases, and 4 bases had no gene match. The CDR3 runs to 13 residues. Germline loops: CDR1 SNHLY, CDR2 FYNNEI. In the authors' workflow: Researchers report that nucleated cell counts were estimated from reference gene primer amplification. Assay: immunoSEQ multiplex PCR; the TCRdb copy retains only in-frame clones and omits some. The V and J calls and clone size come from that table; D and trimming were worked out from the DNA. The data show about 35,000 clones, roughly 80% seen once. This TCR was sampled from a human donor in a cohort sampled during active COVID-19. The sample taken for sequencing was peripheral blood. The gene calls are TRBV2 and TRBJ2-1, with 8 nucleotides matching TRBD1. The DNA for the CDR3 is TGTGCCAGCAGCGTAGACAGGGGCAATGAGCAGTTCTTC. Translating it yields CASSVDRGNEQFF.